These 21 T cell receptor beta chains share one sample of origin, sequenced in a study of blood T cell repertoires in COVID-19. Only in-frame clones appear in the TCRdb table, and some are missing; sequencing was by immunoSEQ multiplex PCR. The repertoire includes approximately 75,000 clones, 65% to 90% of them detected once, and 20% to 25% sits in the top ten. Sequenced: peripheral blood. These receptors were obtained from a woman between 45 and 60 years old with acute or convalescent COVID-19.

The rearrangement links TRBV5-1 to TRBJ1-1; 8 bases agree with TRBD1. Looked up from germline, CDR1 is SGHRS and CDR2 is YFSETQ. With V trimmed by 3 bases and J by 2 bases, 6 bases remained unmatched. This CDR3 comprises 15 residues. DNA for the CDR3: TGCGCCAGCAGCTCTGGACAGGGTCCCAACACTGAAGCTTTCTTT. Amino acids: CASSSGQGPNTEAFF.

This rearrangement joins TRBV5-4 to TRBJ2-2; TRBD2 aligns across 9 bases. With 2 bases clipped from V and 3 bases from J, the junction kept 8 bases outside the gene matches. This CDR3 region has 17 residues. Germline V gene sequence: CDR1 SGHNT, CDR2 YYREEE (reference sequence). Here the CDR3 DNA reads TGTGCCAGCAGCTTATTCCTAGCGGGATTTTACACCGGGGAGCTGTTTTTT. Amino acids: CASSLFLAGFYTGELFF. The variable domain in full, completed from reference TRBV5-4 and TRBJ2-2, reads ETGVTQSPTHLIKTRGQQVTLRCSSQSGHNTVSWYQQALGQGPQFIFQYYREEENGRGNFPPRFSGLQFPNYSSELNVNALELDDSALYLCASSLFLAGFYTGELFFGEGSRLTVL.

The rearrangement links TRBV2 to TRBJ1-4; TRBD1 agrees at 9 bases. CDR1 and CDR2 from the germline V gene are SNHLY and FYNNEI. After removal of 6 bases from V and 13 bases from J, the junction contained 9 bases not matched to a gene. The CDR3 is made up of 13 amino acids. CDR3 sequence (DNA): TGTGCCAGCAGGGACAGGGGATTGGGAAGACTGTTTTTT. The encoded protein is CASRDRGLGRLFF.

The chain uses TRBV27 and TRBJ2-3; the D gene is possibly TRBD2 (6 bases). CDR3 size: 15 residues. Trimming left V 3 bases short and J 3 bases short, with 13 bases between. Germline V gene sequence: CDR1 MNHEY, CDR2 SMNVEV (reference sequence). This chain's CDR3 is CASSLYPGGTDTQYF. The CDR3 nucleotides read TGTGCCAGCAGTTTGTATCCAGGAGGGACAGATACGCAGTATTTT.

The J gene is TRBJ2-3, the V gene TRBV5-4, with 7 bases fitting TRBD1. The CDR3 is made up of 18 amino acids. With 0 bases clipped from V and 6 bases from J, the junction kept 16 bases outside the gene matches. CDR1 and CDR2 from the germline V gene are SGHNT and YYREEE (reference sequence). This CDR3 reads CASSLGPFTGTEGDTQYF. Written as DNA, the CDR3 is TGTGCCAGCAGCTTGGGACCCTTTACCGGGACAGAGGGCGATACGCAGTATTTT.

This chain uses TRBV5-1 with TRBJ1-2; the D gene is possibly TRBD1 (5 bases). Germline assignment: CDR1 SGHRS and CDR2 YFSETQ. The CDR3 length is 13 residues. Trimming removed 4 bases from V and 2 bases from J, with 9 bases in between. CDR3 sequence: CASSQDSNYGYTF. CDR3 nucleotide sequence: TGCGCCAGCAGCCAAGACAGCAACTATGGCTACACCTTC.

J is TRBJ2-2 and V is TRBV7-8; 9 bases are a match to TRBD1. V was clipped by 11 bases and J by 2 bases; unmatched bases: 3. Germline V gene data show CDR1 as SGHVS and CDR2 as FQNEAQ. This CDR3 has 13 residues. CDR3 amino acids: CAEGQGNTGELFF. The CDR3 region has the DNA TGTGCCGAGGGACAGGGAAACACCGGGGAGCTGTTTTTT.

This chain connects TRBV27 to TRBJ2-3; D might be TRBD2 (6 bases). Per germline, CDR1 MNHEY and CDR2 SMNVEV (reference sequence). The CDR3 consists of 17 residues. Trimming left V 4 bases short and J 2 bases short, with 19 bases between. This chain's CDR3 is CASSSKLPGLYTDTQYF. The CDR3 coding sequence is TGTGCCAGCAGTTCAAAACTCCCGGGACTGTACACAGATACGCAGTATTTT.

The chain is built from TRBV5-4 and TRBJ2-5; a weak D match, TRBD2 (5 bases). CDR1 is SGHNT, CDR2 YYREEE, per germline (reference sequence). The CDR3 spans 14 residues. The ends were cut back, 4 bases at V and 3 bases at J, with 13 bases in the middle. CDR3 nucleotide sequence: TGTGCCAGCAGCCAGAATCTCGGGGAAGAGACCCAGTACTTC. Residues: CASSQNLGEETQYF.

CDR3 coding DNA: TGTGCCAGCAGCTTAGTAACTAGCGGGGAGACCCAGTACTTC. It is translated as CASSLVTSGETQYF. The chain has TRBV13 and TRBJ2-5; 9 bases are shared with TRBD2. This CDR3 contains 14 residues. CDR1 is PRHDT, CDR2 FYEKMQ, per germline (reference sequence). V gave up 1 base and J gave up 5 bases; unmatched junction bases: 2.

Only one count was recorded for this clone. The rearrangement uses TRBV9 and TRBJ2-1; no definite D call. V lost 1 base to trimming and J lost 4 bases, with 12 bases between them. The CDR3 is made up of 15 amino acids. CDR1 and CDR2 from the germline V gene are SGDLS and YYNGEE. The CDR3 DNA reads as TGTGCCAGCAGCGTATCGGTAGTACCTTACAATGAGCAGTTCTTC. Its protein product is CASSVSVVPYNEQFF.

The chain employs TRBV3-1 (or the pseudogene TRBV3-2) and TRBJ2-1; 7 bases are shared with TRBD2. The CDR3 loop spans 12 amino acids. The germline V gene encodes CDR1 LGHDT and CDR2 YNNKEL (reference sequence). After removal of 3 bases from V and 9 bases from J, the junction contained 2 bases not matched to a gene. This chain's CDR3 is CASSHSGGEQFF. The CDR3 coding sequence is TGTGCCAGCAGCCACTCGGGGGGTGAGCAGTTCTTC.

The chain joins TRBV27 to TRBJ1-2; 7 bases are a match to TRBD1. The CDR3 loop spans 17 amino acids. Germline CDR1 and CDR2: MNHEY and SMNVEV (reference sequence). The junction had 13 bases not matched to a gene; V was cut back by 6 bases and J by 0 bases. Here the CDR3 DNA reads TGTGCCAGCAGCCACGTAGGGACAGCCTCAGCTAACTATGGCTACACCTTC. Protein product: CASSHVGTASANYGYTF.

The chain carries TRBV30 and TRBJ1-4, with D maybe TRBD1 (5 bases). V lost 4 bases, J lost 4 bases, and 13 bases lay in between. In germline, CDR1 is GTSNPN, CDR2 SVGIG (reference sequence). This CDR3 is built from 14 residues. CDR3 amino acids: CAWKKGQHNEKLFF. The CDR3 nucleotides are TGTGCCTGGAAAAAGGGGCAGCATAATGAAAAACTGTTTTTT.

The chain has TRBV3-1 (or the pseudogene TRBV3-2) and TRBJ1-3; the D gene is possibly TRBD1 (6 bases). The germline V gene has CDR1 LGHDT and CDR2 YNNKEL (reference sequence). The length of the CDR3 is 16 residues. V shed 4 bases and J shed 4 bases, with 17 bases lying between them. The CDR3 loop reads CASSRGSTGLGNTIYF. The CDR3 bases are TGTGCCAGCAGCCGAGGATCCACAGGGCTCGGAAACACCATATATTTT.

V gene TRBV3-1 (or the pseudogene TRBV3-2) combines with J gene TRBJ2-5; 7 bases fit TRBD2. Germline trimming cut 1 base from V and 5 bases from J; bases unmatched to any gene: 10. Per the germline V gene, CDR1 is LGHDT and CDR2 is YNNKEL (reference sequence). CDR3 length: 16 residues. In nucleotides, the CDR3 is TGTGCCAGCAGCCAAGTCGCGACTAGCCGAGGGGAGACCCAGTACTTC. Translating gives CASSQVATSRGETQYF.

The chain has TRBV9 and TRBJ2-1, with TRBD2 matching 8 bases. V gave up 3 bases and J gave up 0 bases; unmatched junction bases: 8. The CDR3 loop spans 17 amino acids. Germline values: CDR1 SGDLS, CDR2 YYNGEE. CDR3 sequence: CASSARLATSSYNEQFF. The CDR3 nucleotides are TGTGCCAGCAGCGCTAGACTAGCGACAAGCTCCTACAATGAGCAGTTCTTC.

This clone was picked up one time. The rearrangement uses TRBV18 and TRBJ1-6; no reliable D call. The germline V and J ends were trimmed by 3 bases and 8 bases, with 8 bases remaining between them. The CDR3 consists of 13 residues. Germline loops: CDR1 KGHSH, CDR2 LQKENI. This chain's CDR3 is CASSPSGDSPLHF. In DNA, the CDR3 is TGTGCCAGCTCACCGTCAGGCGATTCACCCCTCCACTTT.

V usage is TRBV11-2 and J usage is TRBJ2-2, with D perhaps TRBD1 (5 bases). The CDR3 is made up of 16 amino acids. Germline V gene data show CDR1 as SGHAT and CDR2 as FQNNGV. Trimming removed 3 bases from V and 1 base from J, with 12 bases in between. The CDR3 loop reads CASSFWQGKNTGELFF. CDR3 DNA sequence: TGTGCCAGCAGCTTTTGGCAGGGAAAGAACACCGGGGAGCTGTTTTTT.

The genes are TRBV15 and TRBJ2-2, with TRBD2 identical over 7 bases. CDR1 and CDR2 from the germline V gene are LNHNV and YYDKDF (reference sequence). The CDR3 contains 13 residues. V was pared by 8 bases and J by 5 bases, with 5 bases of the junction left unmatched. The CDR3 DNA reads as TGTGCCACCCGACTAGCCAGTACCGGGGAGCTGTTTTTT. This sequence encodes CATRLASTGELFF.

This clone was counted a single time. The chain is built from TRBV5-1 and TRBJ2-3; perhaps TRBD2 as D (6 bases). The length of the CDR3 is 15 residues. The germline V gene has CDR1 SGHRS and CDR2 YFSETQ. Deletions cut 4 bases from V and 1 base from J, with 13 bases between. CDR3 DNA: TGCGCCAGCAGCCTACGGGACTTCCGCACAGATACGCAGTATTTT. It specifies CASSLRDFRTDTQYF.